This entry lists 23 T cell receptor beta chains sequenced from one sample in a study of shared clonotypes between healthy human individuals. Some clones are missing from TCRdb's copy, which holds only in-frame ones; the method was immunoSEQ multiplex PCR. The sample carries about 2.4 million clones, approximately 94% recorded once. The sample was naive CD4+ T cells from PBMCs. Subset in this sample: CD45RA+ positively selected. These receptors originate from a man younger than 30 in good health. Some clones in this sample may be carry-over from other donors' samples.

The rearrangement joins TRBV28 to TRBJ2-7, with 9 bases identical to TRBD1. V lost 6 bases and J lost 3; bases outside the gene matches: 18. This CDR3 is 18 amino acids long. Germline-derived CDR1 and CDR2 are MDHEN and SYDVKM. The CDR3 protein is CASRGTGGRETPRYEQYF. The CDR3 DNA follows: TGTGCCAGCAGGGGAACAGGGGGCAGGGAAACGCCTCGCTACGAGCAGTACTTC. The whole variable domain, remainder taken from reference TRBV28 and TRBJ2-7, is DVKVTQSSRYLVKRTGEKVFLECVQDMDHENMFWYRQDPGLGLRLIYFSYDVKMKEKGDIPEGYSVSREKKERFSLILESASTNQTSMYLCASRGTGGRETPRYEQYFGPGTRLTVT.

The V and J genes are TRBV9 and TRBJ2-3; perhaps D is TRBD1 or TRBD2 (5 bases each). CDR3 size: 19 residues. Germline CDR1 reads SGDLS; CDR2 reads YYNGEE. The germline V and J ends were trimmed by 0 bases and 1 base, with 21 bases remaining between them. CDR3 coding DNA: TGTGCCAGCAGCGTAGGGGGACGGACGCAGCGGATCGGCACAGATACGCAGTATTTT. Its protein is CASSVGGRTQRIGTDTQYF.

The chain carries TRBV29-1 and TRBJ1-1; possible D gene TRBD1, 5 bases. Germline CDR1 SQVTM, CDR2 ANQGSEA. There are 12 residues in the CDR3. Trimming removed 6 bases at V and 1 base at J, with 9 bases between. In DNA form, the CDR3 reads TGCAGCGTGGGGCCGGAGAACACTGAAGCTTTCTTT. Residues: CSVGPENTEAFF.

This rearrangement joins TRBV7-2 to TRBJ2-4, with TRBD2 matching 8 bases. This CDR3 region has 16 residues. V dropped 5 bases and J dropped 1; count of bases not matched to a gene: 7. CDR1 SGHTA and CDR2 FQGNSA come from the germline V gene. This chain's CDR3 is CASSPREGGAKNIQYF. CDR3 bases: TGTGCCAGCAGCCCCCGGGAGGGCGGGGCCAAAAACATTCAGTACTTC.

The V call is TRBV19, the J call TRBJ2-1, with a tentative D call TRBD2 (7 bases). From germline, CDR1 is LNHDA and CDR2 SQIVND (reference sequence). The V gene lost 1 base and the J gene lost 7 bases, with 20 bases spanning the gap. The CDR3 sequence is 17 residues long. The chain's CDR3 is CASSIAGRRGGQNEQFF. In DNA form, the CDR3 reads TGTGCCAGTAGTATAGCTGGGAGGAGGGGGGGCCAAAATGAGCAGTTCTTC.

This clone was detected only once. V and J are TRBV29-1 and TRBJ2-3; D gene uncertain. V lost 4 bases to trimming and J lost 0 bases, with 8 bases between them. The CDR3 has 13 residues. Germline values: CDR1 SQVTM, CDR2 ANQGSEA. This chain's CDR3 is CSVAHPSTDTQYF. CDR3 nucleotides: TGCAGCGTTGCCCATCCTAGCACAGATACGCAGTATTTT.

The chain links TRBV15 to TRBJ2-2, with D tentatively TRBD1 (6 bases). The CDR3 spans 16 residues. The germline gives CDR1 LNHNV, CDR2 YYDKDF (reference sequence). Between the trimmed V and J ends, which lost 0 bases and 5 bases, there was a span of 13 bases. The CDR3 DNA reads TGTGCCACCAGCAGAGATCTGGGGGCTGGTACCGGGGAGCTGTTTTTT. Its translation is CATSRDLGAGTGELFF. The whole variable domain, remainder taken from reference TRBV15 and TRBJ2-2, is DAMVIQNPRYQVTQFGKPVTLSCSQTLNHNVMYWYQQKSSQAPKLLFHYYDKDFNNEADTPDNFQSRRPNTSFCFLDIRSPGLGDTAMYLCATSRDLGAGTGELFFGEGSRLTVL.

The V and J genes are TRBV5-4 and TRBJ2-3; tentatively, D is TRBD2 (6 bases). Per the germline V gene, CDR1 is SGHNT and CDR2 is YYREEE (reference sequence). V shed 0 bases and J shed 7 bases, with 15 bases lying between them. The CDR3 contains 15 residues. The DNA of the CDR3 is TGTGCCAGCAGCTTGGGGACCGGGACTTCAAATACGCAGTATTTT. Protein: CASSLGTGTSNTQYF.

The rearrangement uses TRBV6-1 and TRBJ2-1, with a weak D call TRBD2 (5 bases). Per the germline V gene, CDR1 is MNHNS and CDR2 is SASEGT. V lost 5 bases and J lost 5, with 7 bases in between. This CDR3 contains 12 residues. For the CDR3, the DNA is TGTGCCAGCAGTCTGACTAACAATGAGCAGTTCTTC. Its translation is CASSLTNNEQFF.

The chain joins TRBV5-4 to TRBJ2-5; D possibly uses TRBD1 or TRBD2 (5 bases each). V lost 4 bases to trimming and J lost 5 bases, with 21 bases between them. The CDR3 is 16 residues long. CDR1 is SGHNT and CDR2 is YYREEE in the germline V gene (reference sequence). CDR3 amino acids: CASSPARGARGETQYF. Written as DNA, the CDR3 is TGTGCCAGCAGCCCCGCTCGTGGGGCGCGAGGGGAGACCCAGTACTTC.

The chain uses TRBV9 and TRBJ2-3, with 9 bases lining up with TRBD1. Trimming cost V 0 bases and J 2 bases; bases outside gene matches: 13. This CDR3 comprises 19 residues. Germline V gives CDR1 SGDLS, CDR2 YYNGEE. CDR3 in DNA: TGTGCCAGCAGCGTAGGAAGGCTGGGGGGACAGGGATTCACAGATACGCAGTATTTT. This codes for CASSVGRLGGQGFTDTQYF.

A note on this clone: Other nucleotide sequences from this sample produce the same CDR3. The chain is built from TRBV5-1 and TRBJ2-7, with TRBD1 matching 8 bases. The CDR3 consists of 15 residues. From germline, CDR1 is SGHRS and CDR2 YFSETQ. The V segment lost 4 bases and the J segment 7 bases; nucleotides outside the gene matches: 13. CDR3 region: CASSAMTGETHEQYF. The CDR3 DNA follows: TGCGCCAGCAGCGCGATGACAGGGGAAACACATGAGCAGTACTTC.

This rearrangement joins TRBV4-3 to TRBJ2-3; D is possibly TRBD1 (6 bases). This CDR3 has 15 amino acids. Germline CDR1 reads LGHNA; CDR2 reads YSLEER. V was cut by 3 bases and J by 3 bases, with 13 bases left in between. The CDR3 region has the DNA TGCGCCAGCAGCCAGATGGGGCAGGGGACAGATACGCAGTATTTT. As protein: CASSQMGQGTDTQYF.

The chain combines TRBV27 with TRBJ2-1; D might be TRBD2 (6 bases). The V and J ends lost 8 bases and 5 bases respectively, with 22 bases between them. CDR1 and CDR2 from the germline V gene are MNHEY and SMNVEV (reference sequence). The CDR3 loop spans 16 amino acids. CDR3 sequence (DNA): TGTGCCAGCTCCCGACGGAGGGCCGGGATCGACAATGAGCAGTTCTTC. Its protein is CASSRRRAGIDNEQFF.

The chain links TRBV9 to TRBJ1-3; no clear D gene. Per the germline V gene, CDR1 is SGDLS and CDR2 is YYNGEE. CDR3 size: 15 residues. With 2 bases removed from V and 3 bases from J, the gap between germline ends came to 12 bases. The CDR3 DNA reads TGTGCCAGCAGCGTGGAGGGATTCGGTGGAAACACCATATATTTT. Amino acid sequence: CASSVEGFGGNTIYF.

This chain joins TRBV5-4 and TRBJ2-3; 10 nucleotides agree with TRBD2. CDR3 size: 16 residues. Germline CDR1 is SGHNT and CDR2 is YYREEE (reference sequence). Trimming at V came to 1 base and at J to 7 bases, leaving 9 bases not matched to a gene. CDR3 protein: CASSLFPGTSANTQYF. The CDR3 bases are TGTGCCAGCAGCTTGTTCCCCGGGACTAGCGCTAATACGCAGTATTTT. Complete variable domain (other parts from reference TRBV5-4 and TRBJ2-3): ETGVTQSPTHLIKTRGQQVTLRCSSQSGHNTVSWYQQALGQGPQFIFQYYREEENGRGNFPPRFSGLQFPNYSSELNVNALELDDSALYLCASSLFPGTSANTQYFGPGTRLTVL.

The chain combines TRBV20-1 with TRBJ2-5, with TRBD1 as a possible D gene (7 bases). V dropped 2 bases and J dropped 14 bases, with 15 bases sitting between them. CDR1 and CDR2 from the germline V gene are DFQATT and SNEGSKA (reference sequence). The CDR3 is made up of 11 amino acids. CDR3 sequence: CSARYDRDLYF. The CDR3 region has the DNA TGCAGTGCTAGATACGACAGGGACTTATACTTC.

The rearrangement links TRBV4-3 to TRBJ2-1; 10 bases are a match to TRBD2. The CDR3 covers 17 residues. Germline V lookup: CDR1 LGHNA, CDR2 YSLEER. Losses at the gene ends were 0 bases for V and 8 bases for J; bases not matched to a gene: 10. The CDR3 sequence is CASSQEKSSGRNYEQFF. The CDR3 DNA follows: TGCGCCAGCAGCCAAGAAAAATCTAGCGGGAGAAATTATGAGCAGTTCTTC.

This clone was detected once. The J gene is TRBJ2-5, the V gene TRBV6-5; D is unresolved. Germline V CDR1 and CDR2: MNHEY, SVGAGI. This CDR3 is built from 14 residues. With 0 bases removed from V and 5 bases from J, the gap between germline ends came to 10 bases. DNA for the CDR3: TGTGCCAGCAGTTACTCCCCTTGGGCCGAGACCCAGTACTTC. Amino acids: CASSYSPWAETQYF.

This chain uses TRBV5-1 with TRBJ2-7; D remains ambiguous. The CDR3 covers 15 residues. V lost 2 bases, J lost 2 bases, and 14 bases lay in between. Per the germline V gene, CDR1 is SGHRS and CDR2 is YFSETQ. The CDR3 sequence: CASSLGQSPTYEQYF. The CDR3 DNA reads TGCGCCAGCAGCTTAGGTCAGAGCCCGACCTACGAGCAGTACTTC.

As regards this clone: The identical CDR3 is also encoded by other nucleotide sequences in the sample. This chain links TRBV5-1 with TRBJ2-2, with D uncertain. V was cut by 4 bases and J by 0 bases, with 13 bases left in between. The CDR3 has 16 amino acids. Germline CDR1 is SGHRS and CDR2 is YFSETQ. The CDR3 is CASSLVGGSNTGELFF. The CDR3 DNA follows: TGCGCCAGCAGCCTGGTGGGCGGATCGAACACCGGGGAGCTGTTTTTT.

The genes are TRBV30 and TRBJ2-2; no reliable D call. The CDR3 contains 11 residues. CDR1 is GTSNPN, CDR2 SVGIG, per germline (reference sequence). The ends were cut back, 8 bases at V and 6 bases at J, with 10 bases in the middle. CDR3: CAGSVAGELFF. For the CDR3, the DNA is TGTGCCGGGTCAGTGGCCGGGGAGCTGTTTTTT. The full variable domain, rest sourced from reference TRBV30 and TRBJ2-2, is SQTIHQWPATLVQPVGSPLSLECTVEGTSNPNLYWYRQAAGRGLQLLFYSVGIGQISSEVPQNLSASRPQDRQFILSSKKLLLSDSGFYLCAGSVAGELFFGEGSRLTVL.

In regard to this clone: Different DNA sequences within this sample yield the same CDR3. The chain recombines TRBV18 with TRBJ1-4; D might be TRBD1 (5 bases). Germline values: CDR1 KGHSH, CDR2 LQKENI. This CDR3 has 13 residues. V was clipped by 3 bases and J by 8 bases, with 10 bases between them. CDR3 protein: CASSPGQGEKLFF. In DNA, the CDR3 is TGTGCCAGCTCACCCGGGCAGGGCGAAAAACTGTTTTTT. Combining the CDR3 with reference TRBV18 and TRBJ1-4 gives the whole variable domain NAGVMQNPRHLVRRRGQEARLRCSPMKGHSHVYWYRQLPEEGLKFMVYLQKENIIDESGMPKERFSAEFPKEGPSILRIQQVVRGDSAAYFCASSPGQGEKLFFGSGTQLSVL.